The 21 T cell receptor beta chains in this list originate from one sample, sequenced in a study of long-term antiretroviral therapy in people with HIV. The libraries were made with immunoSEQ v3.0 at survey level. Assay: immunoSEQ multiplex PCR; the TCRdb copy retains only in-frame clones and omits some. The table records about 25,000 clones, 70% to 90% of them present only once. The sample was unsorted PBMCs, taken 1.9 years after starting antiretroviral therapy. Receptors originate from a woman in her thirties with HIV.

This chain links TRBV9 with TRBJ2-1; D might be TRBD2 (7 bases). The CDR3 loop spans 17 amino acids. V shed 1 base and J shed 0 bases, with 14 bases lying between them. Germline V gives CDR1 SGDLS, CDR2 YYNGEE. CDR3 in DNA: TGTGCCAGCAGCGTAAGGGGAGGGACAAGCTCCTACAATGAGCAGTTCTTC. Its protein is CASSVRGGTSSYNEQFF.

The genes are TRBV6-1 and TRBJ1-3; D ambiguous. The CDR3 is 14 residues long. The V end lost 10 bases, the J end lost 0 bases, and 13 bases lay between the germline ends. Germline CDR1 and CDR2: MNHNS and SASEGT. The CDR3: CATLPFSSGNTIYF. The CDR3 DNA reads as TGTGCCACCCTACCCTTTAGCTCTGGAAACACCATATATTTT.

The V gene is TRBV5-1, the J gene TRBJ1-1, with 8 nucleotides matching TRBD1. With 1 base clipped from V and 4 bases from J, the junction kept 3 bases outside the gene matches. The CDR3 spans 14 residues. Germline lookup yields CDR1 SGHRS and CDR2 YFSETQ. CDR3 protein: CASSLQGAATEAFF. CDR3 DNA sequence: TGCGCCAGCAGCTTGCAGGGGGCGGCCACTGAAGCTTTCTTT.

The chain is built from TRBV6-1 and TRBJ2-7, with 8 bases that match TRBD2. This CDR3 region has 14 residues. The V segment lost 6 bases and the J segment 0 bases; nucleotides outside the gene matches: 4. CDR1 and CDR2 from the germline V gene are MNHNS and SASEGT. CDR3: CASRNSGASYEQYV. The CDR3 DNA reads as TGTGCCAGCAGGAATAGCGGGGCCTCCTACGAGCAGTACGTC.

J is TRBJ1-2 and V is TRBV6-5; TRBD1 matches at 8 bases. This CDR3 is 15 amino acids long. Germline V gives CDR1 MNHEY, CDR2 SVGAGI. Trimming removed 0 bases from V and 6 bases from J; junction bases left unmatched: 6. CDR3 protein: CASSYSTQGADGYTF. In DNA form, the CDR3 reads TGTGCCAGCAGTTACTCGACGCAGGGGGCGGATGGCTACACCTTC.

The gene calls are TRBV7-9 and TRBJ1-2; D not resolved. The V and J ends lost 1 base and 6 bases respectively, with 12 bases between them. CDR1 and CDR2 from the germline V gene are SEHNR and FQNEAQ (reference sequence). This CDR3 has 14 amino acids. CDR3 DNA: TGTGCCAGCAGCTTAGAGGGCAGGTGGAATGGCTACACCTTC. This sequence encodes CASSLEGRWNGYTF. The variable domain in full, completed from reference TRBV7-9 and TRBJ1-2, reads DTGVSQNPRHKITKRGQNVTFRCDPISEHNRLYWYRQTLGQGPEFLTYFQNEAQLEKSRLLSDRFSAERPKGSFSTLEIQRTEQGDSAMYLCASSLEGRWNGYTFGSGTRLTVV.

The V and J genes are TRBV29-1 and TRBJ2-4; TRBD1 is a possible D gene (6 bases). The V end lost 3 bases, the J end lost 0 bases, and 24 bases lay between the germline ends. The CDR3 spans 19 residues. From germline, CDR1 is SQVTM and CDR2 ANQGSEA. This CDR3 reads CSVDGPDSHHLLAKNIQYF. For the CDR3, the DNA is TGCAGCGTTGATGGTCCGGACAGCCATCATTTGCTAGCCAAAAACATTCAGTACTTC.

This clone was detected only a few times. The J gene is TRBJ1-5, the V gene TRBV7-2; D is uncertain. V was trimmed by 5 bases and J by 7 bases, leaving 15 bases between them. The germline V gene has CDR1 SGHTA and CDR2 FQGNSA. The CDR3 has 14 amino acids. This CDR3 is CASSDELAGQPQHF. In nucleotides, the CDR3 is TGTGCCAGCAGCGATGAGCTTGCAGGCCAGCCCCAGCATTTT.

This chain joins TRBV5-6 and TRBJ2-7; possibly TRBD1 for D (6 bases). Deletions cut 0 bases from V and 6 bases from J, with 10 bases between. This CDR3 contains 13 residues. CDR1 and CDR2 (germline): SGHDT, YYEEEE. CDR3 sequence reads: CASSLGTAPEQYF. CDR3 in DNA: TGTGCCAGCAGCTTGGGGACAGCGCCCGAGCAGTACTTC. The full variable domain, in which reference TRBV5-6 and TRBJ2-7 provide the parts outside the CDR3, is DAGVTQSPTHLIKTRGQQVTLRCSPKSGHDTVSWYQQALGQGPQFIFQYYEEEERQRGNFPDRFSGHQFPNYSSELNVNALLLGDSALYLCASSLGTAPEQYFGPGTRLTVT.

This chain joins TRBV18 and TRBJ1-2; 9 bases map to TRBD1. Per germline, CDR1 KGHSH and CDR2 LQKENI. Unmatched junction bases numbered 7, after V lost 3 bases and J lost 8 bases. The CDR3 consists of 14 residues. The CDR3 bases are TGTGCCAGCTCACCGGGACAGGGCAATCGGGGCTACACCTTC. The encoded protein is CASSPGQGNRGYTF.

The chain couples TRBV7-9 to TRBJ2-5, with TRBD2 matching 12 bases. With V trimmed by 5 bases and J by 2 bases, 6 bases remained unmatched. Germline lookup yields CDR1 SEHNR and CDR2 FQNEAQ (reference sequence). This CDR3 has 16 residues. The CDR3 loop reads CASSPRLAGEQETQYF. The CDR3 nucleotides read TGTGCCAGCAGCCCTAGACTAGCGGGGGAGCAAGAGACCCAGTACTTC.

The J gene is TRBJ2-2, the V gene TRBV7-3, with TRBD1 matching 7 bases. CDR3 length: 14 residues. Unmatched junction bases numbered 5, after V lost 5 bases and J lost 5 bases. CDR1 and CDR2 (germline): SGHTA, FQGTGA. CDR3 sequence (DNA): TGTGCCAGCAGCATCGGGACAGCTACCGGGGAGCTGTTTTTT. This sequence encodes CASSIGTATGELFF.

The rearrangement joins TRBV5-1 to TRBJ2-3, with D maybe TRBD1 (5 bases). The CDR3 totals 15 residues. The germline V gene encodes CDR1 SGHRS and CDR2 YFSETQ. V lost 3 bases, J lost 3 bases, and 14 bases lay in between. Here the CDR3 reads CASSSGQGATDTQYF. CDR3 bases: TGCGCCAGCAGCTCTGGCCAGGGTGCAACAGATACGCAGTATTTT.

The chain has TRBV27 and TRBJ2-7, with D hard to call. The CDR3 has 15 residues. Germline V gene data show CDR1 as MNHEY and CDR2 as SMNVEV (reference sequence). Trimming took 5 bases from V and 0 from J, leaving 14 bases between them. The DNA for the CDR3 is TGTGCCAGCAGTAGCCGGACGGTCCCCTCCTACGAGCAGTACTTC. It translates to CASSSRTVPSYEQYF.

The chain has TRBV7-8 and TRBJ2-7; 12 bases line up with TRBD1. Germline CDR1 and CDR2: SGHVS and FQNEAQ. V was pared by 5 bases and J by 9 bases, with 17 bases of the junction left unmatched. CDR3 size: 17 residues. The CDR3 loop reads CASSPVPGQGAKEVQYV. For the CDR3, the DNA is TGTGCCAGCAGCCCGGTCCCGGGACAGGGGGCAAAGGAGGTGCAGTACGTC.

The V call is TRBV2, the J call TRBJ2-1; 10 positions match TRBD2. Trimming at V came to 1 base and at J to 2 bases, leaving 2 bases not matched to a gene. Germline assignment: CDR1 SNHLY and CDR2 FYNNEI. The CDR3 covers 16 residues. CDR3 sequence: CASSEERGGPYNEQFF. CDR3 bases: TGTGCCAGCAGTGAAGAGCGGGGGGGACCCTACAATGAGCAGTTCTTC.

The rearrangement links TRBV4-1 to TRBJ2-7; D unclear. CDR1 is MGHRA, CDR2 YSYEKL, per germline. Trimming pared 0 bases from V and 7 bases from J, leaving 7 bases between. CDR3 length: 12 residues. The DNA of the CDR3 is TGCGCCAGCAGCCAAGATCCCCGTGAGCAGTACTTC. Its protein product is CASSQDPREQYF.

J is TRBJ2-3 and V is TRBV7-8, with TRBD2 identical over 15 bases. V dropped 0 bases and J dropped 3; count of bases not matched to a gene: 7. The CDR3 is 19 residues long. The germline CDR1 and CDR2 sequences are SGHVS and FQNEAQ. The DNA for the CDR3 is TGTGCCAGCAGCTTAGCCCGCCTGGGACTAGCGGGGGGTACAGATACGCAGTATTTT. It codes for CASSLARLGLAGGTDTQYF.

The gene calls are TRBV29-1 and TRBJ2-6, with unresolved D. Germline assignment: CDR1 SQVTM and CDR2 ANQGSEA. Trimming removed 5 bases at V and 2 bases at J, with 7 bases between. The CDR3 length is 13 residues. The CDR3 here is CSVYVTGANVLTF. The CDR3 nucleotides read TGCAGCGTTTACGTGACTGGGGCCAACGTCCTGACTTTC.

J is TRBJ2-3 and V is TRBV2; no definite D call. This CDR3 has 11 amino acids. Germline CDR1 and CDR2: SNHLY and FYNNEI. The V and J ends lost 6 bases and 9 bases respectively, with 10 bases between them. CDR3 sequence: CASRQTGTQYF. The CDR3 region has the DNA TGTGCCAGCAGACAGACGGGCACGCAGTATTTT.

The chain has TRBV30 and TRBJ1-3; no clear D gene. Germline-derived CDR1 and CDR2 are GTSNPN and SVGIG (reference sequence). Deletions cut 1 base from V and 2 bases from J, with 9 bases between. This CDR3 has 14 residues. The CDR3 is CAWSATFTGNTIYF. CDR3 nucleotides: TGTGCCTGGAGTGCCACGTTCACTGGAAACACCATATATTTT.